This TCR beta chain was identified during a study of blood T cells in healthy people across ages. Alongside a J-beta primer mix, a sample-barcoded 5' primer served in a second PCR lasting about 7 to 11 cycles. Each cDNA molecule carried a tag from a template-switch adaptor that contained 12 random nucleotides. TCRdb fed the 5' RACE reads into MiXCR, producing one record per CDR3 protein. The data show 700,000 to 900,000 distinct CDR3 sequences, roughly 53% seen once. Study conclusions and caveats: It was not known whether donors were CMV positive (a possible confounder of expanded clonotype changes).

For this clonotype: The target antigen is unknown.

What was sequenced was blood. This clonotype was sampled from a man older than 75 in good health.

The CDR3 DNA is TGTGCCAGCAGTACCGGGACAGGGGTTTTATATGAGCAGTTCTTC. Amino acids: CASSTGTGVLYEQFF. This chain joins TRBV6-5 and TRBJ2-1; 10 bases agree with TRBD1. V lost 5 bases and J lost 8; bases outside the gene matches: 9. The CDR3 has 15 amino acids. Germline loops: CDR1 MNHEY, CDR2 SVGAGI.